Each of the 15 T cell receptor beta chains below was sequenced from the same sample in a study of response to subunit inactivated influenza vaccine listed by TCRdb under 2018. Library creation used RT-PCR. The reads were generated on an Illumina HiSeq 2500. The public reads were reanalyzed by TCRdb: fastp trimming at Q25, MiXCR alignment, in-frame beta chains only. Rows are combined by CDR3 protein, so each entry shows the most common genes and DNA. The sample yields approximately 700,000 distinct CDR3 sequences; approximately 14% were counted once. Of the sample, roughly 10% falls within the top ten clones. Source: PBMCs from blood, taken about 13 days after vaccination. These receptors originate from a man in his fifties who received an inactivated influenza vaccine. Donor details come from another sample of the same person, matched by shared clones.

The chain employs TRBV29-1 and TRBJ2-5, with 7 bases aligning to TRBD1. This CDR3 contains 12 residues. V was clipped by 6 bases and J by 6 bases; unmatched bases: 7. Germline V gene lookup returns CDR1 SQVTM and CDR2 ANQGSEA. CDR3 loop: CSVNTGVKTQYF. The CDR3 DNA sequence: TGCAGCGTCAACACAGGGGTGAAGACCCAGTACTTC.

The CDR3 loop reads CSARDTGTDNNSPLHF. CDR3 nucleotides: TGCAGTGCTAGAGATACCGGAACAGACAATAATTCACCCCTCCACTTT. This chain joins TRBV20-1 and TRBJ1-6, with D unresolved. Trimming removed 0 bases from V and 5 bases from J, with 14 bases in between. Germline CDR1 DFQATT, CDR2 SNEGSKA (reference sequence). The CDR3 loop spans 16 amino acids.

This clonotype was detected many times. This sequence joins TRBV29-1 and TRBJ1-2; the D is unclear. The germline V and J ends were trimmed by 0 bases and 6 bases, with 11 bases remaining between them. CDR3 length equals 13 residues. Germline V gene data show CDR1 as SQVTM and CDR2 as ANQGSEA. In DNA form, the CDR3 reads TGCAGCGTTGAAGACCCTCCCCAAGATGGCTACACCTTC. This translates into CSVEDPPQDGYTF.

This rearrangement joins TRBV6-2 or TRBV6-3 to TRBJ2-7, with D perhaps TRBD2 (6 bases). The CDR3 sequence is 13 residues long. Germline V gives CDR1 MNHEY, CDR2 SVGEGT. Deletions cut 5 bases from V and 2 bases from J, with 10 bases between. CDR3 in DNA: TGTGCCAGCAGTCGGGACTCACCCTACGAGCAGTACTTC. Translated: CASSRDSPYEQYF.

The genes are TRBV5-1 and TRBJ2-3, with D possibly being TRBD1 or TRBD2 (6 bases each). V lost 1 base to trimming and J lost 8 bases, with 17 bases between them. This CDR3 contains 15 residues. Germline CDR1 reads SGHRS; CDR2 reads YFSETQ. The chain's CDR3 is CASSLSGALDGTQYF. DNA of the CDR3: TGCGCCAGCAGCTTGTCGGGGGCGTTAGACGGTACGCAGTATTTT. The whole variable domain, filled in from reference TRBV5-1 and TRBJ2-3, reads KAGVTQTPRYLIKTRGQQVTLSCSPISGHRSVSWYQQTPGQGLQFLFEYFSETQRNKGNFPGRFSGRQFSNSRSEMNVSTLELGDSALYLCASSLSGALDGTQYFGPGTRLTVL.

V gene TRBV18 combines with J gene TRBJ2-3; D remains unclear. CDR3 length equals 14 residues. The germline V gene has CDR1 KGHSH and CDR2 LQKENI. Trimming removed 2 bases at V and 2 bases at J, with 8 bases between. The CDR3 protein is CASSPRADTDTQYF. Written as DNA, the CDR3 is TGTGCCAGCTCACCAAGGGCAGACACAGATACGCAGTATTTT.

This clonotype has a handful of counts. The chain joins TRBV14 to TRBJ2-7, with TRBD1 as a possible D gene (6 bases). The CDR3 runs to 17 residues. The V end was cut by 4 bases, the J end by 6 bases, with 25 bases between. From germline, CDR1 is SGHDN and CDR2 FVKESK. CDR3 amino acids: CASSLHIISPGQSEQYF. Written as DNA, the CDR3 is TGTGCCAGCAGCCTTCACATCATATCTCCGGGACAAAGCGAGCAGTACTTC.

The rearrangement links TRBV9 to TRBJ1-2; TRBD1 agrees at 9 bases. V lost 0 bases and J lost 7; bases outside the gene matches: 7. This CDR3 has 15 residues. CDR1 is SGDLS and CDR2 is YYNGEE in the germline V gene. CDR3 region: CASSVATGGAFGYTF. The CDR3 coding sequence is TGTGCCAGCAGCGTAGCTACAGGGGGCGCATTTGGCTACACCTTC. Combining the CDR3 with reference TRBV9 and TRBJ1-2 gives the whole variable domain DSGVTQTPKHLITATGQRVTLRCSPRSGDLSVYWYQQSLDQGLQFLIQYYNGEERAKGNILERFSAQQFPDLHSELNLSSLELGDSALYFCASSVATGGAFGYTFGSGTRLTVV.

This clonotype was observed a few times. This rearrangement joins TRBV7-9 to TRBJ2-5, with 7 bases matching TRBD2. The CDR3 is made up of 15 amino acids. V shed 11 bases and J 3 bases; nucleotides not matched to a gene: 15. Germline CDR1 and CDR2: SEHNR and FQNEAQ (reference sequence). The CDR3 DNA follows: TGTGCCTGCTCTAATAGGGCTAGCGGTGAAGAGACCCAGTACTTC. This sequence encodes CACSNRASGEETQYF.

The chain recombines TRBV27 with TRBJ2-1; 10 nucleotides line up with TRBD1. CDR3 size: 16 residues. The ends lost 3 bases at V and 3 bases at J; junction bases unmatched: 5. Germline CDR1 is MNHEY and CDR2 is SMNVEV (reference sequence). The CDR3 DNA reads TGTGCCAGCAGTTTCTGGGACAGGGGAGTCTACAATGAGCAGTTCTTC. Protein product: CASSFWDRGVYNEQFF.

This clonotype was observed a handful of times. The V call is TRBV5-6, the J call TRBJ2-7; D tentatively fits TRBD1 or TRBD2 (5 bases each). The ends were cut back, 0 bases at V and 7 bases at J, with 14 bases in the middle. CDR1 and CDR2 from the germline V gene are SGHDT and YYEEEE. CDR3 length: 14 residues. The CDR3 region has the DNA TGTGCCAGCAGCTTGGGACCGGCAGGGAGAGAGCAGTACTTC. It specifies CASSLGPAGREQYF.

This clonotype was detected a few times. The V and J genes are TRBV7-2 and TRBJ2-1; 8 bases are shared with TRBD1. Germline CDR1 reads SGHTA; CDR2 reads FQGNSA. This CDR3 has 15 amino acids. J lost 5 bases, V lost 5 bases, and 8 bases had no gene match. The CDR3 nucleotides are TGTGCCAGCAGCACCGACAGGGGTATACACAATGAGCAGTTCTTC. This gives the protein CASSTDRGIHNEQFF.

This clonotype has a count of ten or more. The V call is TRBV20-1, the J call TRBJ2-1; unclear D gene. This CDR3 contains 14 residues. V was shortened by 5 bases and J by 6 bases, with 17 bases between the two germline ends. The germline V gene has CDR1 DFQATT and CDR2 SNEGSKA (reference sequence). The CDR3 reads CSAQSRLLVNEQFF. The CDR3 DNA is TGCAGTGCTCAGTCCCGCTTGCTAGTCAATGAGCAGTTCTTC.

This clonotype was seen more than once but under ten times. The chain employs TRBV12-3 or TRBV12-4 and TRBJ2-2; 10 bases are a match to TRBD2. The length of the CDR3 is 17 residues. Trimming removed 7 bases from V and 4 bases from J; junction bases left unmatched: 12. CDR3 amino acids: CASKGELAGALTGELFF. As DNA, the CDR3 is TGTGCCAGCAAGGGGGAGCTAGCGGGGGCCCTCACCGGGGAGCTGTTTTTT.

This clonotype was observed a few times. The rearrangement links TRBV7-3 to TRBJ2-3; TRBD2 matches 9 bases. The ends lost 4 bases at V and 1 base at J; junction bases unmatched: 18. The CDR3 length is 20 residues. CDR1 is SGHTA and CDR2 is FQGTGA in the germline V gene. Here the CDR3 DNA reads TGTGCCAGCAGCTCAAGACCGGGACTAGCTCTTCTTGGCGGCACAGATACGCAGTATTTT. It specifies CASSSRPGLALLGGTDTQYF.